The table lists the clone carrying this TCR beta chain with a count of one. Its antigen is currently unknown. CDR3 and TCR beta VDJ profiling relied on genomic DNA as the template. TCRdb recomputed calls from the reads with MiXCR, one row per CDR3 protein. This sample has over 35,000 distinct CDR3 sequences, with about two thirds found just once. The V and J ends lost 5 bases and 1 base respectively, with 20 bases between them. The CDR3 runs 17 residues. Looked up from germline, CDR1 is SGHAT and CDR2 is FQNNGV. The record originates from a study of CD8+CD57+ T cells in acquired aplastic anemia. Background on the study: Sorted CD4+ and CD8+ cell DNA averaged roughly 3.2 ug.

Whole-study findings and limits: Patients showed no significant difference from controls in CD8+ Simpson's diversity. The number of CD8+ CDR3 sequences shared by patients and controls was under 35.

The chain combines TRBV11-2 with TRBJ1-1; no clear D gene. Sequencing was carried out using sorted CD4+, CD8+, or CD8+CD57+ T cells (not recorded which) from PBMCs. The TCR comes from a human donor in good health, serving as a control. The DNA of the CDR3 is TGTGCCAGCAGCCTGGAGTTAGGGTCCTTAGGGAACACTGAAGCTTTCTTT. Translating it yields CASSLELGSLGNTEAFF.